The 17 T cell receptor beta chains reported below all come from one sample, sequenced in a study of vaccination and CD4 T cells after COVID-19. Their antigens remain unidentified. With the Oncomine TCR Beta short-read assay, DNA from cultured CD4+ T cells was sequenced. TCRdb ran MiXCR on the PCR reads and lists one entry per CDR3 protein. This repertoire shows approximately 23,000 distinct CDR3 sequences, 35% to 45% found once; its top ten account for less than 35%. As to time point: late sampling 161 to 241 days after vaccination in three convalescent patients. Noted treatment: approximately 11-day PBMC culture with coronavirus spike peptide pools or control peptides (ViraFEST assay). This sample comprised CD4+ T cells from blood, cultured in vitro, obtained about 7 months after SARS-CoV-2 vaccination. The source of these receptors is a human donor who had recovered from COVID-19.

The chain couples TRBV7-2 to TRBJ2-3, with a tentative D call TRBD1 (6 bases). The V end lost 1 base, the J end lost 4 bases, and 21 bases lay between the germline ends. The CDR3 contains 18 residues. Germline V lookup: CDR1 SGHTA, CDR2 FQGNSA. The CDR3 bases are TGTGCCAGCAGCTTAGACAGGGACGGAAGAGAATGGGCAGATACGCAGTATTTT. Its protein is CASSLDRDGREWADTQYF.

Written as DNA, the CDR3 is TGTGCCAGCAGCAAGGGAGACCCTGGACAGGGGGAAGGCTTTTGGCGGTGGGAAGAGACCCAGTACTTC. Translated, it gives CASSKGDPGQGEGFWRWEETQYF. The chain is built from TRBV21-1 and TRBJ2-5; the table's D call TRBD1 went unverified against the DNA. TRBV21-1 is tagged as a pseudogene. The CDR3 has 23 amino acids.

The J gene is TRBJ2-3, the V gene TRBV5-1, with D unresolved. Germline V CDR1 and CDR2: SGHRS, YFSETQ. Trimming left V 2 bases short and J 0 bases short, with 10 bases between. The CDR3 totals 15 residues. The CDR3 sequence: CASSLNPTSTDTQYF. The CDR3 nucleotides are TGCGCCAGCAGCTTAAACCCTACTAGCACAGATACGCAGTATTTT.

CDR3 loop: CASSYRGTGSSYEQYF. In DNA, the CDR3 is TGTGCCAGCAGTTATAGGGGGACAGGAAGCTCCTACGAGCAGTACTTC. The J gene is TRBJ2-7, the V gene TRBV6-5; 8 nucleotides line up with TRBD1. The CDR3 totals 16 residues. The V and J ends lost 3 bases and 0 bases, in that order; junction bases with no gene match: 7. Germline V gene lookup returns CDR1 MNHEY and CDR2 SVGAGI.

This clonotype qualifies as large. V gene TRBV6-1 combines with J gene TRBJ1-2, with D maybe TRBD1 (5 bases). The V gene's germline CDR1 is MNHNS and CDR2 SASEGT. This CDR3 contains 11 residues. Trimming cost V 5 bases and J 7 bases, with 8 bases left between them. CDR3 protein: CASSTGGGYTF. The CDR3 coding sequence is TGTGCCAGCAGTACAGGTGGTGGCTACACCTTC.

This clonotype showed up just a few times. The chain couples TRBV6-1 to TRBJ1-2, with D perhaps matching TRBD1 (6 bases). Trimming left V 6 bases short and J 4 bases short, with 18 bases between. Germline V gene data show CDR1 as MNHNS and CDR2 as SASEGT. The CDR3 is made up of 15 amino acids. In DNA form, the CDR3 reads TGTGCCAGCAGCCTATCGCGAGGACAGCCCTATGGCTACACCTTC. Amino acid sequence: CASSLSRGQPYGYTF.

This clonotype ranks as medium-sized. This chain connects TRBV6-1 to TRBJ2-7; TRBD2 matches at 8 bases. CDR3 length: 12 residues. J gave up 9 bases and V 5 bases, and 6 bases lay outside the gene matches. Germline V lookup: CDR1 MNHNS, CDR2 SASEGT. CDR3: CASSPVAGLQYF. CDR3 DNA sequence: TGTGCCAGCAGTCCCGTAGCGGGATTGCAGTACTTC.

This clonotype was found a few times. The chain joins TRBV7-2 to TRBJ1-1, with D unclear. Germline V CDR1 and CDR2: SGHTA, FQGNSA. The CDR3 totals 13 residues. With 3 bases removed from V and 0 bases from J, the gap between germline ends came to 5 bases. The CDR3 nucleotides read TGTGCCAGCAGCTTTACCATGAACACTGAAGCTTTCTTT. Its translation: CASSFTMNTEAFF.

This clonotype was observed a few times. The gene calls are TRBV6-1 and TRBJ1-6; D uncertain. This CDR3 is 15 amino acids long. From germline, CDR1 is MNHNS and CDR2 SASEGT. V was cut by 4 bases and J by 9 bases, with 16 bases left in between. The CDR3 protein is CASSGGSSGGSPLHF. The DNA for the CDR3 is TGTGCCAGCAGTGGAGGGTCATCCGGAGGTTCACCCCTCCACTTT.

The genes are TRBV20-1 and TRBJ2-3, with TRBD2 as a possible D gene (7 bases). V was clipped by 6 bases and J by 1 base, with 14 bases between them. CDR1 is DFQATT, CDR2 SNEGSKA, per germline (reference sequence). The CDR3 runs 14 residues. The CDR3 DNA is TGCAGTGCAGAGGGGGGGGCGGGCACAGATACGCAGTATTTT. Translated: CSAEGGAGTDTQYF.

This clonotype turned up a few times. The chain links TRBV27 to TRBJ2-3, with 11 bases matching TRBD2. Germline-derived CDR1 and CDR2 are MNHEY and SMNVEV (reference sequence). The CDR3 runs 16 residues. Unmatched junction bases numbered 11, after V lost 10 bases and J lost 2 bases. The CDR3 protein is CATLSLAGEATDTQYF. DNA for the CDR3: TGTGCCACCCTATCACTAGCGGGAGAGGCCACAGATACGCAGTATTTT.

V gene TRBV15 combines with J gene TRBJ2-1; a weak D match, TRBD1 (5 bases). From germline, CDR1 is LNHNV and CDR2 YYDKDF (reference sequence). The CDR3 sequence is 13 residues long. The V and J ends lost 0 bases and 9 bases respectively, with 9 bases between them. CDR3 region: CATSRDQGGEQFF. The CDR3 DNA is TGTGCCACCAGCAGAGATCAGGGTGGTGAGCAGTTCTTC.

The table lists this clonotype with a few counts. The genes are TRBV15 and TRBJ1-2; D gene unclear. From germline, CDR1 is LNHNV and CDR2 YYDKDF (reference sequence). The CDR3 extends over 16 amino acids. The V and J ends lost 1 base and 3 bases respectively, with 15 bases between them. The CDR3: CATSRAVGLSYYGYTF. DNA for the CDR3: TGTGCCACCAGCAGAGCGGTAGGGTTGAGTTACTATGGCTACACCTTC.

This sequence joins TRBV11-3 and TRBJ2-5; the D gene is possibly TRBD2 (6 bases). The CDR3 has 13 residues. Germline V gives CDR1 SGHNT, CDR2 YENEEA. With 2 bases removed from V and 5 bases from J, the gap between germline ends came to 9 bases. CDR3 nucleotides: TGTGCCAGCAGCTTACGCGGGAAGGAGACCCAGTACTTC. Amino acid sequence: CASSLRGKETQYF.

The chain employs TRBV6-5 and TRBJ2-3; 7 bases map to TRBD2. The CDR3 length is 20 residues. With 2 bases clipped from V and 2 bases from J, the junction kept 19 bases outside the gene matches. Germline V gene lookup returns CDR1 MNHEY and CDR2 SVGAGI. The CDR3 coding sequence is TGTGCCAGCAGTTACCCCGGGTCAGGCGGTGGGGCGGGAGCCACAGATACGCAGTATTTT. This gives the protein CASSYPGSGGGAGATDTQYF.

The CDR3 nucleotides are TGCAGTGCGGCCGGGACAGGGAATTTCCGGGACTATGGCTACACCTTC. Its translation: CSAAGTGNFRDYGYTF. V and J are TRBV20-1 and TRBJ1-2; 9 bases map to TRBD1. Germline V lookup: CDR1 DFQATT, CDR2 SNEGSKA (reference sequence). The CDR3 spans 16 residues. With 6 bases clipped from V and 3 bases from J, the junction kept 14 bases outside the gene matches.

This clonotype has only one observation. The V call is TRBV5-6, the J call TRBJ2-6; D uncertain. The V end lost 1 base, the J end lost 1 base, and 9 bases lay between the germline ends. In germline, CDR1 is SGHDT, CDR2 YYEEEE. The CDR3 length is 16 residues. CDR3 amino acids: CASSLPGRSGANVLTF. DNA for the CDR3: TGTGCCAGCAGCTTGCCCGGACGGTCTGGGGCCAACGTCCTGACTTTC.